The T cell receptor (beta chain) under discussion was sequenced for a study of cytomegalovirus exposure and HLA in healthy donors. PCR amplification relied on 60 Vbeta primers (plus 13 Jbeta primers). Method: immunoSEQ multiplex PCR; TCRdb's copy keeps in-frame clones and lacks some. The sample has tens of thousands of clones, about 74% seen once. The sequencing input was PBMCs. The receptor comes from a man younger than 45 in good health and CMV-seronegative.

CDR3 in amino acids: CASSLARGLTPYEQYF. The CDR3 coding sequence is TGTGCCAGCAGCTTAGCCCGGGGACTAACCCCCTACGAGCAGTACTTC. The V call is TRBV11-1, the J call TRBJ2-7; 7 bases fit TRBD2. Trimming removed 0 bases from V and 2 bases from J; junction bases left unmatched: 7. CDR1 and CDR2 (germline): SGHAT, FQDESV (reference sequence). CDR3 length: 16 residues.